Listed here are 25 T cell receptor beta chains from one sample, sequenced in a study of blood T cells in healthy people across ages. With a J-beta primer mix and a sample-barcoded 5' primer, a second PCR ran 7 to 11 cycles. TCRdb analysed the 5' RACE reads with MiXCR anew, one entry per CDR3 protein. The sample records under 1,000,000 distinct CDR3 sequences, around 34% being singletons. The specimen sequenced was blood. These receptors were obtained from a man between 18 and 29 years old in good health.

Points on this clonotype: Compared with germline, one end of the junction differs, possibly owing to a read error. V gene TRBV7-3 combines with J gene TRBJ2-3; D gene ambiguous. This CDR3 is 13 amino acids long. Germline assignment: CDR1 SGHTA and CDR2 FQGTGA. CDR3 sequence reads: CANSLKGKDTQYF. DNA for the CDR3: TGTGCCAACAGCTTAAAAGGGAAAGATACGCAGTATTTT.

The rearrangement links TRBV6-5 to TRBJ2-1, with 8 bases lining up with TRBD1. The V segment lost 7 bases and the J segment 9 bases; nucleotides outside the gene matches: 8. In germline, CDR1 is MNHEY, CDR2 SVGAGI. The CDR3 is made up of 13 amino acids. CDR3 sequence (DNA): TGTGCCAGCAACAGGGGGAGTGTTAGTGAGCAGTTCTTC. This translates into CASNRGSVSEQFF.

In the case of this clonotype: A much bigger clone sits one base away, suggesting this may be a read error. This chain uses TRBV5-1 with TRBJ2-1; the D is unclear. The CDR3 consists of 13 residues. Germline assignment: CDR1 SGHRS and CDR2 YFSETQ. The CDR3 nucleotides are TGCGCCGGCAGCTTCCTTGCCCTAAATGAGCAGTTCTTC. Its translation is CAGSFLALNEQFF.

V is TRBV29-1 and J is TRBJ1-2, with D uncertain. The CDR3 runs 12 residues. Germline-derived CDR1 and CDR2 are SQVTM and ANQGSEA. V shed 6 bases and J shed 0 bases, with 8 bases lying between them. DNA of the CDR3: TGCAGCGTCCAACATGCTAACTATGGCTACACCTTC. It yields the protein CSVQHANYGYTF.

A remark on this clonotype: The junction and the germline gene differ at one end; a read error may be behind it. This chain joins TRBV7-7 and TRBJ2-1; D remains unclear. The CDR3 has 13 residues. CDR1 is SSHAT and CDR2 is FNYEAQ in the germline V gene (reference sequence). The CDR3 coding sequence is TGTGCTAGCAGCCCGGGCGACGTGAATGAGCAGTTCTTC. Residues: CASSPGDVNEQFF.

The rearrangement uses TRBV29-1 and TRBJ1-1; a weak D match, TRBD1 (5 bases). The CDR3 covers 14 residues. V lost 1 base, J lost 1 base, and 10 bases lay in between. Germline CDR1 reads SQVTM; CDR2 reads ANQGSEA. CDR3 in amino acids: CSVEGSRGNTEAFF. CDR3 bases: TGCAGCGTTGAAGGGAGTAGGGGGAACACTGAAGCTTTCTTT.

CDR3 residues: CASSSGQGRGADTQYF. CDR3 in DNA: TGTGCCAGCAGCTCGGGACAGGGGAGAGGCGCAGATACGCAGTATTTT. The chain carries TRBV12-3 or TRBV12-4 and TRBJ2-3; 10 positions match TRBD1. This CDR3 is 16 amino acids long. The junction had 10 bases not matched to a gene; V was cut back by 6 bases and J by 4 bases.

This sequence joins TRBV12-3 or TRBV12-4 and TRBJ1-2, with D maybe TRBD1 (5 bases). The V gene lost 5 bases and the J gene lost 5 bases, with 15 bases spanning the gap. The CDR3 covers 14 residues. In nucleotides, the CDR3 is TGTGCCAGCAGTCCCACAGGAAATCGTTATGGCTACACCTTC. Its protein product is CASSPTGNRYGYTF.

This rearrangement joins TRBV12-3 or TRBV12-4 to TRBJ2-4; no clear D. This CDR3 comprises 13 residues. V lost 3 bases to trimming and J lost 0 bases, with 3 bases between them. CDR3 sequence reads: CASSFQAKNIQYF. The CDR3 DNA reads TGTGCCAGCAGTTTTCAAGCCAAAAACATTCAGTACTTC.

This clonotype was observed a handful of times. The chain is built from TRBV10-3 and TRBJ2-1, with 11 nucleotides matching TRBD2. The J call may be wrong; the DNA end is better matched by TRBJ2-7. The CDR3 sequence is 18 residues long. CDR1 and CDR2 from the germline V gene are ENHRY and SYGVKD. The CDR3 is CAISESDDSGGAYNEQYF. DNA of the CDR3: TGTGCCATCAGTGAGTCCGATGATAGCGGGGGGGCCTACAATGAGCAGTACTTC.

The chain carries TRBV6-6 and TRBJ2-1, with 13 bases matching TRBD2. V was clipped by 5 bases and J by 8 bases; unmatched bases: 6. From germline, CDR1 is MNHNY and CDR2 SVGAGI (reference sequence). This CDR3 contains 15 residues. CDR3 in amino acids: CASSRTSGGVYEQFF. The DNA of the CDR3 is TGTGCCAGCAGTCGGACTAGCGGGGGAGTCTATGAGCAGTTCTTC.

In this sample, this clonotype turned up a few times. The chain recombines TRBV19 with TRBJ1-2; 10 bases line up with TRBD1. This CDR3 contains 15 residues. Germline values: CDR1 LNHDA, CDR2 SQIVND (reference sequence). V lost 4 bases, J lost 7 bases, and 9 bases stayed unmatched. The CDR3 DNA sequence: TGTGCCAGTAGTACTGGGGACAGGGGAAGAGGTGGCTACACCTTC. This gives the protein CASSTGDRGRGGYTF.

The CDR3 protein is CASSMGTLNTEAFF. CDR3 coding DNA: TGTGCCAGTAGTATGGGCACGCTGAACACTGAAGCTTTCTTT. The genes are TRBV19 and TRBJ1-1; D is unclear. Looked up from germline, CDR1 is LNHDA and CDR2 is SQIVND (reference sequence). The CDR3 loop spans 14 amino acids. Deletions cut 3 bases from V and 0 bases from J, with 8 bases between.

The V gene is TRBV7-2, the J gene TRBJ2-1; D is perhaps TRBD1 or TRBD2 (6 bases each). Germline lookup yields CDR1 SGHTA and CDR2 FQGNSA. This CDR3 has 15 residues. Trimming left V 2 bases short and J 7 bases short, with 15 bases between. For the CDR3, the DNA is TGTGCCAGCAGCTTAAAGCCCCCGGGGGCAAATGAGCAGTTCTTC. This sequence encodes CASSLKPPGANEQFF.

Here the CDR3 reads CASSPFTGTDTQYF. The CDR3 bases are TGTGCCAGCAGTCCCTTCACAGGCACAGATACGCAGTATTTT. The gene calls are TRBV12-3 or TRBV12-4 and TRBJ2-3; no firm D call. The CDR3 consists of 14 residues. Trimming stripped 5 bases from V and 1 base from J, with 10 bases between.

This clonotype was seen only a few times. V and J are TRBV21-1 and TRBJ2-1; the table gives TRBD2 as D, unverified against the DNA. TRBV21-1 is a pseudogene locus. The CDR3 spans 13 residues. CDR3 bases: TGTGCCAGCAGCGCGGGACTAGCGGAGGGGAAGTTCTTC. This translates into CASSAGLAEGKFF.

V and J are TRBV7-8 and TRBJ2-5, with D tentatively TRBD1 or TRBD2 (6 bases each). V shed 5 bases and J shed 11 bases, with 18 bases lying between them. Germline CDR1 is SGHVS and CDR2 is FQNEAQ. This CDR3 is 13 amino acids long. The CDR3: CASSHVQGTEQYF. CDR3 nucleotides: TGTGCCAGCAGCCATGTTCAGGGGACTGAGCAGTACTTC. The complete variable domain, with remaining parts taken from reference TRBV7-8 and TRBJ2-5, reads GAGVSQSPRYKVAKRGQDVALRCDPISGHVSLFWYQQALGQGPEFLTYFQNEAQLDKSGLPSDRFFAERPEGSVSTLKIQRTQQEDSAVYLCASSHVQGTEQYFGPGTRLLVL.

There are a few counts of this clonotype. V is TRBV4-1 and J is TRBJ1-1; 7 positions match TRBD1. With V trimmed by 3 bases and J by 1 base, 5 bases remained unmatched. Germline V gene sequence: CDR1 MGHRA, CDR2 YSYEKL. The CDR3 has 15 amino acids. CDR3: CASSHWNRGNTEAFF. CDR3 DNA: TGCGCCAGCAGCCATTGGAACAGGGGGAACACTGAAGCTTTCTTT.

This clonotype showed up just once. This may be a read error, as it is one base from a much larger clone. The V call is TRBV7-2, the J call TRBJ2-1, with D possibly being TRBD1 (6 bases). The DNA end favors TRBJ2-7, so the J call may be wrong. The germline V gene has CDR1 SGHTA and CDR2 FQGNSA. The CDR3 consists of 17 residues. Here the CDR3 reads CASSSRTVLLSYNEQYF. The CDR3 coding sequence is TGTGCCAGCAGCTCCCGGACAGTCCTGCTATCCTACAATGAGCAGTACTTC.

This chain links TRBV27 with TRBJ2-5; D is perhaps TRBD2 (6 bases). The CDR3 extends over 15 amino acids. V was pared by 5 bases and J by 5 bases, with 18 bases between. Germline-derived CDR1 and CDR2 are MNHEY and SMNVEV (reference sequence). For the CDR3, the DNA is TGTGCCAGCAGTGCTACGACTGCTAGCGCCGAGACCCAGTACTTC. Residues: CASSATTASAETQYF.

This clonotype has only a few counts. The V call is TRBV24-1, the J call TRBJ2-5; 7 positions match TRBD2. This CDR3 is built from 15 residues. Germline V gives CDR1 KGHDR, CDR2 SFDVKD. The trim removed 5 bases at V and 9 bases at J, leaving 14 bases unmatched. CDR3 residues: CATSVAGNGRIAQYF. The CDR3 DNA follows: TGTGCCACCAGTGTCGCCGGCAACGGGAGGATTGCCCAGTACTTC.

This clonotype showed up many times. This chain's CDR3 is CASSSGTSLNEQFF. The CDR3 DNA follows: TGTGCCAGCAGCTCCGGGACTTCTTTGAATGAGCAGTTCTTC. The rearrangement uses TRBV5-6 and TRBJ2-1, with TRBD2 as a possible D gene (6 bases). The V gene lost 3 bases and the J gene lost 7 bases, with 14 bases spanning the gap. The CDR3 consists of 14 residues. The germline gives CDR1 SGHDT, CDR2 YYEEEE. Variable domain in full (rest from reference TRBV5-6 and TRBJ2-1): DAGVTQSPTHLIKTRGQQVTLRCSPKSGHDTVSWYQQALGQGPQFIFQYYEEEERQRGNFPDRFSGHQFPNYSSELNVNALLLGDSALYLCASSSGTSLNEQFFGPGTRLTVL.

As regards this clonotype: A read error is possible here, since a much larger clone lies one base away. The conserved final phenylalanine or tryptophan is absent from the CDR3, which likely points to a read error. Here the CDR3 reads CASSSQGRDYGYTL. The CDR3 coding sequence is TGTGCCAGCAGCTCCCAGGGCAGGGACTATGGCTACACCTTG. The V and J genes are TRBV12-3 or TRBV12-4 and TRBJ1-2; TRBD1 might be the D (5 bases). The CDR3 covers 14 residues. V gave up 6 bases and J gave up 3 bases, with 14 bases separating them.

Concerning this clonotype itself: This may stem from a read error, because a much larger clone lies one nucleotide away. This sequence joins TRBV12-3 or TRBV12-4 and TRBJ1-2, with TRBD1 matching over 8 bases. With 4 bases clipped from V and 0 bases from J, the junction kept 7 bases outside the gene matches. The CDR3 runs to 16 residues. The CDR3 region is CASSSTGGRANYGYTF. As DNA, the CDR3 is TGTGCCAGCAGTTCTACAGGGGGGAGAGCTAACTATGGCTACACCTTC.

This chain uses TRBV25-1 with TRBJ1-3; D not resolved. This CDR3 comprises 15 residues. Germline loops: CDR1 MGHDK, CDR2 SYGVNS. Trimming removed 1 base from V and 0 bases from J, with 7 bases in between. The CDR3 DNA reads TGTGCCAGCAGTGAATGGGCAGACTCTGGAAACACCATATATTTT. Protein product: CASSEWADSGNTIYF.